The 20 T cell receptor beta chains below all came from one sample that was sequenced in a study of shared clonotypes between healthy human individuals. Measured with immunoSEQ multiplex PCR; TCRdb has only the in-frame clones, and not every one. This sample has hundreds of thousands of clones, with roughly 77% found just once. What was sequenced was PBMCs. These receptor sequences come from a woman aged 40 to 50 in good health. Some clones in this sample may be carry-over from other donors' samples.

The genes are TRBV11-2 and TRBJ2-7; D is perhaps TRBD2 (7 bases). The CDR3 spans 16 residues. Between the trimmed V and J ends, which lost 2 bases and 2 bases, there was a span of 16 bases. From germline, CDR1 is SGHAT and CDR2 FQNNGV. CDR3 nucleotide sequence: TGTGCCAGCAGCTTATATAGGGGGAGGGGGGCCTACGAGCAGTACTTC. It codes for CASSLYRGRGAYEQYF.

The chain uses TRBV29-1 and TRBJ2-4; 11 bases match TRBD2. V was pared by 2 bases and J by 0 bases, with 6 bases of the junction left unmatched. Germline loops: CDR1 SQVTM, CDR2 ANQGSEA. The CDR3 covers 17 residues. CDR3 loop: CSVEILAGGRAKNIQYF. CDR3 DNA sequence: TGCAGCGTTGAAATCCTAGCGGGAGGCCGAGCCAAAAACATTCAGTACTTC.

The genes are TRBV7-6 and TRBJ2-6; maybe TRBD1 (6 bases). The CDR3 sequence is 15 residues long. CDR1 is SGHVS and CDR2 is FNYEAQ in the germline V gene. V gave up 5 bases and J gave up 4 bases, with 12 bases separating them. DNA of the CDR3: TGTGCCAGCAGCAAGACAGGTACCGGGGCCAACGTCCTGACTTTC. Its protein is CASSKTGTGANVLTF.

The chain is built from TRBV4-1 and TRBJ2-7, with 12 bases matching TRBD2. V gave up 1 base and J gave up 2 bases; unmatched junction bases: 9. Per germline, CDR1 MGHRA and CDR2 YSYEKL. The CDR3 extends over 18 amino acids. The CDR3 sequence is CASSQAPGLAGRTYEQYF. CDR3 coding DNA: TGCGCCAGCAGCCAAGCCCCGGGACTAGCGGGCCGAACCTACGAGCAGTACTTC.

The chain employs TRBV18 and TRBJ2-7; tentative D call: TRBD1 (5 bases). V was shortened by 5 bases and J by 3 bases, with 14 bases between the two germline ends. Germline-derived CDR1 and CDR2 are KGHSH and LQKENI. There are 14 residues in the CDR3. CDR3 nucleotides: TGTGCCAGCTCAGTGGGGCGTTGGGGCTACGAGCAGTACTTC. Translating gives CASSVGRWGYEQYF.

The chain uses TRBV25-1 and TRBJ2-7; the match to TRBD1 covers 7 bases. Germline V gives CDR1 MGHDK, CDR2 SYGVNS. With V trimmed by 2 bases and J by 2 bases, 3 bases remained unmatched. There are 14 residues in the CDR3. Here the CDR3 DNA reads TGTGCCAGCAGTGAACCGGGACAGACCTACGAGCAGTACTTC. This codes for CASSEPGQTYEQYF.

The V call is TRBV18, the J call TRBJ1-4; D may be TRBD1 (5 bases). V lost 9 bases and J 0 bases, leaving 11 bases between the germline ends. Germline CDR1 KGHSH, CDR2 LQKENI. The CDR3 extends over 14 amino acids. In nucleotides, the CDR3 is TGTGCCAGATGGGGGTTTGCAACTAATGAAAAACTGTTTTTT. As protein: CARWGFATNEKLFF.

This chain uses TRBV5-4 with TRBJ1-2; D not resolved. The V end was cut by 4 bases, the J end by 4 bases, with 14 bases between. This CDR3 spans 14 amino acids. The germline V gene has CDR1 SGHNT and CDR2 YYREEE (reference sequence). The DNA of the CDR3 is TGTGCCAGCAGCGTACCGGACCGGGGCTATGGCTACACCTTC. Residues: CASSVPDRGYGYTF.

The V call is TRBV28, the J call TRBJ2-3; unclear D gene. The CDR3 has 12 residues. Germline V CDR1 and CDR2: MDHEN, SYDVKM. V shed 1 base and J shed 10 bases, with 9 bases lying between them. CDR3 in amino acids: CASSLSLGSQYF. In DNA form, the CDR3 reads TGTGCCAGCAGTTTATCGCTAGGATCGCAGTATTTT. Full variable domain (remainder filled in from reference TRBV28 and TRBJ2-3): DVKVTQSSRYLVKRTGEKVFLECVQDMDHENMFWYRQDPGLGLRLIYFSYDVKMKEKGDIPEGYSVSREKKERFSLILESASTNQTSMYLCASSLSLGSQYFGPGTRLTVL.

The chain combines TRBV4-3 with TRBJ2-1; 13 bases are shared with TRBD2. The length of the CDR3 is 18 residues. J gave up 2 bases and V 0 bases, and 4 bases lay outside the gene matches. The germline CDR1 and CDR2 sequences are LGHNA and YSLEER. This CDR3 reads CASSQDGTSGTTYNEQFF. For the CDR3, the DNA is TGCGCCAGCAGCCAAGACGGGACTAGCGGGACTACCTACAATGAGCAGTTCTTC.

This sequence joins TRBV5-1 and TRBJ1-1, with D tentatively TRBD1 (5 bases). Germline V gene sequence: CDR1 SGHRS, CDR2 YFSETQ. The CDR3 runs to 15 residues. V lost 5 bases and J 4 bases, leaving 18 bases between the germline ends. Here the CDR3 DNA reads TGCGCCAGCAGGCACGCCTATCCGGGGGGCACTGAAGCTTTCTTT. Encoded protein: CASRHAYPGGTEAFF.

In DNA form, the CDR3 reads TGTGCCATCGGGACTAGCGGGTACGAGCAGTACTTC. Protein: CAIGTSGYEQYF. V and J are TRBV10-3 and TRBJ2-7; TRBD2 matches at 12 bases. V gave up 8 bases and J gave up 4 bases; unmatched junction bases: 0. This CDR3 has 12 amino acids. The germline CDR1 and CDR2 sequences are ENHRY and SYGVKD.

The chain recombines TRBV5-4 with TRBJ2-3, with D unclear. V dropped 3 bases and J dropped 0 bases, with 5 bases sitting between them. The CDR3 has 13 amino acids. The germline CDR1 and CDR2 sequences are SGHNT and YYREEE (reference sequence). The CDR3 nucleotides are TGTGCCAGCAGCTCAACAAGCACAGATACGCAGTATTTT. It specifies CASSSTSTDTQYF.

The chain recombines TRBV28 with TRBJ2-1, with D maybe TRBD1 (5 bases). The CDR3 runs 19 residues. V was shortened by 5 bases and J by 0 bases, with 23 bases between the two germline ends. Germline V gives CDR1 MDHEN, CDR2 SYDVKM. The CDR3 region has the DNA TGTGCCAGCAGTCCCTACGGCGGAAGACAGCACAGCTCCTACAATGAGCAGTTCTTC. This translates into CASSPYGGRQHSSYNEQFF.

CDR3 sequence (DNA): TGTGCCAGTAGTATCGGCGGGAGCACAGATACGCAGTATTTT. Translating it yields CASSIGGSTDTQYF. This rearrangement joins TRBV19 to TRBJ2-3, with D maybe TRBD2 (5 bases). V gave up 3 bases and J gave up 0 bases, with 7 bases separating them. The CDR3 has 14 residues. The germline CDR1 and CDR2 sequences are LNHDA and SQIVND (reference sequence).

For this clone: The same CDR3 arises from other DNA sequences in this sample as well. This chain links TRBV6-5 with TRBJ2-5; either TRBD1 or TRBD2 may fit D (6 bases each). Trimming cost V 6 bases and J 2 bases, with 10 bases left between them. The CDR3 totals 13 residues. CDR1 is MNHEY and CDR2 is SVGAGI in the germline V gene. The CDR3 reads CASSRGPQETQYF. CDR3 bases: TGTGCCAGCAGCCGGGGGCCTCAAGAGACCCAGTACTTC.

DNA of the CDR3: TGTGCCAGCAGCTTTAGAGGAGGCGAGCAGTACTTC. This sequence encodes CASSFRGGEQYF. V gene TRBV7-2 combines with J gene TRBJ2-7; tentative D call: TRBD2 (5 bases). V was trimmed by 3 bases and J by 6 bases, leaving 9 bases between them. CDR3 length: 12 residues. Germline V CDR1 and CDR2: SGHTA, FQGNSA.

V and J are TRBV5-4 and TRBJ2-7, with TRBD1 identical over 9 bases. Losses at the gene ends were 0 bases for V and 7 bases for J; bases not matched to a gene: 2. From germline, CDR1 is SGHNT and CDR2 YYREEE (reference sequence). The CDR3 is 13 amino acids. For the CDR3, the DNA is TGTGCCAGCAGCTTGGACAGGGGGCAGGAGCAGTACTTC. Amino acid sequence: CASSLDRGQEQYF.

The J gene is TRBJ2-3, the V gene TRBV5-6; the D is unclear. This CDR3 contains 14 residues. Germline-derived CDR1 and CDR2 are SGHDT and YYEEEE. Between the trimmed V and J ends, which lost 1 base and 2 bases, there was a span of 8 bases. CDR3 bases: TGTGCCAGCAGCTTGCTGCGATTCACAGATACGCAGTATTTT. It translates to CASSLLRFTDTQYF.

The rearrangement uses TRBV9 and TRBJ2-1, with 7 bases lining up with TRBD2. J lost 9 bases, V lost 3 bases, and 12 bases had no gene match. Germline-derived CDR1 and CDR2 are SGDLS and YYNGEE. CDR3 length: 15 residues. CDR3 loop: CASSAPHGWGGEQFF. DNA of the CDR3: TGTGCCAGCAGCGCCCCACACGGGTGGGGGGGTGAGCAGTTCTTC.